A selection of T cell receptor beta chains follows, all from one sample in a study of patients and donors after allogeneic stem cell transplantation. MiXCR was run by TCRdb on the RT-PCR reads, yielding one entry per CDR3 protein. The sample comprises 900,000 to 1,000,000 distinct CDR3 sequences, more than 15% of which are singletons, and roughly 6.4% rests with the top ten. The source material was blood, either unsorted or a sorted T cell fraction (not recorded which). These receptor sequences come from a human donor who was either an allogeneic HSCT recipient or a stem cell or donor lymphocyte infusion donor (not recorded which). It is not recorded whose cells these are; they may come from a transplant donor. CDR3s include the opening cysteine and the closing phenylalanine or tryptophan. Each record gives: clone size, D gene, V gene, J gene, CDR3 protein, CDR3 DNA. The D gene is left open where the match is weak. The size field is filled for only some rows; it gives once, few, many or a size class.

size: .; D: .; V: TRBV7-9; J: TRBJ2-7; CDR3: CASSLARGGEQYF; DNA: TGTGCCAGCAGCTTAGCTAGGGGCGGCGAGCAGTACTTC
size: .; D: .; V: TRBV12-5; J: TRBJ1-5; CDR3: CASESGSAQPQHF; DNA: TGTGCTAGTGAAAGTGGGTCGGCCCAGCCCCAGCATTTT
size: .; D: .; V: TRBV27; J: TRBJ2-3; CDR3: CASSFGWGTDTQYF; DNA: TGTGCCAGCAGTTTTGGCTGGGGCACAGATACGCAGTATTTT
size: .; D: .; V: TRBV9; J: TRBJ1-3; CDR3: CASSPQIRLDTIYF; DNA: TGTGCCAGCAGCCCTCAGATTCGTCTTGACACCATATATTTT
size: .; D: TRBD1; V: TRBV24-1; J: TRBJ2-3; CDR3: CATRGTGASSTDTQYF; DNA: TGTGCCACCAGGGGAACAGGGGCCTCTAGCACAGATACGCAGTATTTT
size: .; D: .; V: TRBV4-3; J: TRBJ2-7; CDR3: CASSLYFSPTYEQYF; DNA: TGCGCCAGCAGCCTCTACTTTTCCCCTACCTACGAGCAGTACTTC
size: many; D: TRBD1; V: TRBV29-1; J: TRBJ1-4; CDR3: CSGQGATNEKLFF; DNA: TGCAGCGGACAGGGGGCAACTAATGAAAAACTGTTTTTT
size: few; D: TRBD2; V: TRBV18; J: TRBJ2-3; CDR3: CASSPPRTSGVTSTDTQYF; DNA: TGTGCCAGCTCACCACCGCGGACTAGCGGGGTCACTAGCACAGATACGCAGTATTTT
size: many; D: .; V: TRBV12-3/TRBV12-4; J: TRBJ2-7; CDR3: CASSFPGAGRSEQYF; DNA: TGTGCCAGCAGTTTCCCCGGGGCAGGACGAAGCGAGCAGTACTTC
size: .; D: TRBD1; V: TRBV5-1; J: TRBJ2-5; CDR3: CASSTRDSKETQYF; DNA: TGCGCCAGCAGCACCCGGGACAGCAAAGAGACCCAGTACTTC
size: .; D: .; V: TRBV6-5; J: TRBJ2-6; CDR3: CASSYSAGTTSGANVLTF; DNA: TGTGCCAGCAGTTACTCGGCGGGTACAACCTCTGGGGCCAACGTCCTGACTTTC
size: few; D: TRBD2; V: TRBV29-1; J: TRBJ2-5; CDR3: CSVGRSSGSFGQETQYF; DNA: TGCAGCGTCGGCCGTTCTAGCGGGAGTTTTGGGCAAGAGACCCAGTACTTC
size: few; D: .; V: TRBV9; J: TRBJ1-5; CDR3: CASSGSGEYQPQHF; DNA: TGTGCCAGCAGCGGATCGGGGGAATATCAGCCCCAGCATTTT
size: .; D: TRBD1; V: TRBV7-2; J: TRBJ2-5; CDR3: CASSLRTGEGETQYF; DNA: TGTGCCAGCAGCCTGAGGACAGGGGAGGGAGAGACCCAGTACTTC
size: many; D: TRBD2; V: TRBV29-1; J: TRBJ2-2; CDR3: CSVGLAGGHTGELFF; DNA: TGCAGCGTAGGACTAGCGGGAGGCCACACCGGGGAGCTGTTTTTT
size: many; D: TRBD1; V: TRBV6-1; J: TRBJ1-1; CDR3: CASRRPGTEDTEAFF; DNA: TGTGCCAGCAGGAGACCCGGGACAGAGGACACTGAAGCTTTCTTT
size: few; D: TRBD2; V: TRBV20-1; J: TRBJ2-5; CDR3: CSAPPGREGLVGTQYF; DNA: TGCAGTGCACCACCAGGGCGGGAGGGCCTGGTAGGGACCCAGTACTTC
size: many; D: .; V: TRBV7-3; J: TRBJ2-3; CDR3: CASSSQGTDTQYF; DNA: TGTGCCAGCAGCTCACAGGGCACAGATACGCAGTATTTT
size: few; D: TRBD2; V: TRBV20-1; J: TRBJ2-1; CDR3: CSAELIAGSSYNEQFF; DNA: TGCAGTGCAGAACTCATAGCGGGAAGCTCCTACAATGAGCAGTTCTTC
size: .; D: .; V: TRBV20-1; J: TRBJ2-7; CDR3: CSAITGSYEQYF; DNA: TGCAGTGCGATTACAGGGTCCTACGAGCAGTACTTC
size: few; D: .; V: TRBV4-1; J: TRBJ1-1; CDR3: CASSQVGGDLNTEAFF; DNA: TGCGCCAGCAGCCAAGTGGGAGGAGACCTGAACACTGAAGCTTTCTTT
size: .; D: .; V: TRBV9; J: TRBJ2-1; CDR3: CASSVFGGSSSYNEQFF; DNA: TGTGCCAGCAGCGTGTTCGGAGGGTCCAGCTCCTACAATGAGCAGTTCTTC
size: .; D: TRBD1; V: TRBV20-1; J: TRBJ1-4; CDR3: CSARVAGQGWSANEKLFF; DNA: TGCAGTGCTAGAGTTGCGGGACAGGGGTGGTCGGCTAATGAAAAACTGTTTTTT
size: .; D: .; V: TRBV25-1; J: TRBJ2-7; CDR3: CASSAGALDEQYF; DNA: TGTGCCAGCAGCGCTGGGGCCTTAGACGAGCAGTACTTC
size: few; D: TRBD1; V: TRBV6-5; J: TRBJ1-5; CDR3: CASSYWDRRIGNQPQHF; DNA: TGTGCCAGCAGTTACTGGGACAGAAGAATTGGCAATCAGCCCCAGCATTTT
size: .; D: TRBD1; V: TRBV7-9; J: TRBJ2-7; CDR3: CASIPIRDRLYEQYF; DNA: TGTGCCAGCATACCAATCCGGGACAGACTCTACGAGCAGTACTTC
size: .; D: TRBD1; V: TRBV5-1; J: TRBJ1-1; CDR3: CASSGGQGILTEAFF; DNA: TGCGCCAGCAGCGGGGGACAGGGCATACTCACTGAAGCTTTCTTT
size: few; D: .; V: TRBV30; J: TRBJ1-2; CDR3: CARPSTPYGYTF; DNA: TGTGCCCGACCATCGACCCCCTATGGCTACACCTTC
size: .; D: .; V: TRBV6-1; J: TRBJ2-1; CDR3: CASSSEHTYNEQFF; DNA: TGTGCCAGCAGTAGCGAACACACGTACAATGAGCAGTTCTTC
size: few; D: .; V: TRBV5-1; J: TRBJ2-5; CDR3: CASSLVSAGETQYF; DNA: TGCGCCAGCAGCTTGGTATCTGCGGGGGAGACCCAGTACTTC
size: many; D: .; V: TRBV5-1; J: TRBJ2-1; CDR3: CASSQTGTRHEQFF; DNA: TGCGCCAGCAGCCAAACCGGGACCAGACATGAGCAGTTCTTC
size: few; D: .; V: TRBV24-1; J: TRBJ2-7; CDR3: CATSGRDSSPFRQYF; DNA: TGTGCCACCAGTGGAAGGGACTCTTCCCCTTTCAGACAGTACTTC
size: few; D: TRBD2; V: TRBV7-9; J: TRBJ2-7; CDR3: CASSLYTSGRHSYEQYF; DNA: TGTGCCAGCAGCCTATACACTAGCGGGCGTCACTCCTACGAGCAGTACTTC
size: few; D: TRBD1; V: TRBV2; J: TRBJ1-2; CDR3: CASSAATGGQWVYGYTF; DNA: TGTGCCAGCAGTGCAGCGACAGGGGGCCAGTGGGTCTATGGCTACACCTTC
size: few; D: .; V: TRBV20-1; J: TRBJ1-5; CDR3: CSASSTGRQPQHF; DNA: TGCAGTGCTAGCTCCACAGGACGGCAGCCCCAGCATTTT
size: few; D: TRBD2; V: TRBV7-2; J: TRBJ2-7; CDR3: CASSLGGGLTAEQYF; DNA: TGTGCCAGCAGCTTAGGGGGAGGGCTTACCGCCGAGCAGTACTTC
size: .; D: TRBD1; V: TRBV5-1; J: TRBJ2-7; CDR3: CASSQTGTGGFEQYF; DNA: TGCGCCAGCAGCCAAACCGGGACAGGGGGCTTCGAGCAGTACTTC
size: .; D: TRBD2; V: TRBV4-1; J: TRBJ2-3; CDR3: CASSQERPLAVHPDTQYF; DNA: TGCGCCAGCAGCCAAGAAAGGCCCCTAGCGGTCCATCCAGATACGCAGTATTTT
size: few; D: .; V: TRBV4-1; J: TRBJ2-7; CDR3: CASSQFAGSPYEQYF; DNA: TGCGCCAGCAGCCAGTTTGCGGGAAGCCCCTACGAGCAGTACTTC
size: .; D: TRBD1; V: TRBV11-2; J: TRBJ2-2; CDR3: CASSSGQAVEFGELFF; DNA: TGTGCCAGCAGCTCGGGACAGGCGGTAGAGTTCGGGGAGCTGTTTTTT
size: .; D: .; V: TRBV5-1; J: TRBJ1-1; CDR3: CASAALLSIGSEAFF; DNA: TGCGCCAGCGCGGCCCTATTAAGTATAGGGTCTGAAGCTTTCTTT
size: .; D: TRBD1; V: TRBV24-1; J: TRBJ2-2; CDR3: CATSEDRATGELFF; DNA: TGTGCCACCAGTGAGGACAGGGCCACCGGGGAGCTGTTTTTT
size: .; D: .; V: TRBV7-2; J: TRBJ2-4; CDR3: CASSLPGVLPQNIQYF; DNA: TGTGCCAGCAGCTTACCAGGGGTCCTTCCCCAAAACATTCAGTACTTC
size: few; D: TRBD2; V: TRBV20-1; J: TRBJ2-1; CDR3: CSARDLWREGGNEQFF; DNA: TGCAGTGCTAGAGATCTTTGGCGGGAGGGGGGCAATGAGCAGTTCTTC
size: .; D: TRBD1; V: TRBV3-1; J: TRBJ1-2; CDR3: CASSHPSPGQGGGYTF; DNA: TGTGCCAGCAGCCACCCCTCCCCGGGACAGGGAGGAGGCTACACCTTC
size: many; D: .; V: TRBV5-6; J: TRBJ2-3; CDR3: CASSGGGYTDTQYF; DNA: TGTGCCAGCAGCGGCGGGGGCTACACAGATACGCAGTATTTT
size: many; D: .; V: TRBV12-3/TRBV12-4; J: TRBJ1-5; CDR3: CASSPRRGDQPQHF; DNA: TGTGCCAGCAGCCCCAGGCGGGGGGATCAGCCCCAGCATTTT
size: .; D: TRBD1; V: TRBV5-1; J: TRBJ1-1; CDR3: CASRGITGALNTEAFF; DNA: TGCGCCAGCAGGGGAATAACAGGGGCTTTGAACACTGAAGCTTTCTTT
size: few; D: .; V: TRBV28; J: TRBJ2-1; CDR3: CASSSYFTPGDRFF; DNA: TGTGCCAGCAGTTCCTATTTCACCCCAGGGGACCGGTTCTTC
size: .; D: .; V: TRBV5-1; J: TRBJ2-2; CDR3: CASSLARGTDTGELFF; DNA: TGCGCCAGCAGCTTGGCCCGGGGGACTGACACCGGGGAGCTGTTTTTT
size: .; D: TRBD2; V: TRBV9; J: TRBJ2-1; CDR3: CASSVGSSGGANEQFF; DNA: TGTGCCAGCAGCGTAGGTAGTAGCGGGGGGGCAAATGAGCAGTTCTTC
size: few; D: .; V: TRBV9; J: TRBJ1-1; CDR3: CASSPPRGTIMNTEAFF; DNA: TGTGCCAGCAGCCCCCCTCGCGGGACGATTATGAACACTGAAGCTTTCTTT
size: few; D: .; V: TRBV12-3/TRBV12-4; J: TRBJ2-7; CDR3: CASSLSTPWAEQYF; DNA: TGTGCCAGCAGTTTAAGCACCCCGTGGGCCGAGCAGTACTTC
size: .; D: .; V: TRBV29-1; J: TRBJ1-4; CDR3: CSVASEPGGEKLFF; DNA: TGCAGCGTTGCGAGTGAACCGGGCGGGGAAAAACTGTTTTTT
size: few; D: .; V: TRBV20-1; J: TRBJ1-3; CDR3: CSAREGTYSGNTIYF; DNA: TGCAGTGCTAGAGAGGGGACATACTCTGGAAACACCATATATTTT
size: .; D: TRBD1; V: TRBV20-1; J: TRBJ1-5; CDR3: CSARESGGGPQHF; DNA: TGCAGTGCTAGAGAGTCAGGGGGAGGGCCCCAGCATTTT
size: .; D: .; V: TRBV14; J: TRBJ2-7; CDR3: CASSNYRVSSPYEQYF; DNA: TGTGCCAGCAGCAATTACAGGGTTAGCTCGCCCTACGAGCAGTACTTC
size: .; D: .; V: TRBV14; J: TRBJ1-5; CDR3: CASSRQMGGPQHF; DNA: TGTGCCAGCAGCCGACAGATGGGCGGCCCCCAGCATTTT
size: .; D: TRBD1; V: TRBV2; J: TRBJ2-2; CDR3: CASSVKGAGTGELFF; DNA: TGTGCCAGCAGTGTAAAGGGGGCAGGCACCGGGGAGCTGTTTTTT